A single sample gave rise to the 28 T cell receptor beta chains below, sequenced in a study of CD8 T cells in Susac syndrome. RNA was extracted with the RNeasy kit, and a quantity of 0.5 to 1 ug was reverse transcribed using random hexamers. MiXCR, applied by TCRdb to the immunoSEQ multiplex PCR reads, yields one record per CDR3 protein. Among approximately 300,000 distinct CDR3 sequences listed, roughly 85% were seen once. The sequenced sample was CD8+ T cells from PBMCs. The receptor source for this set is a human donor with multiple sclerosis.

The rearrangement joins TRBV28 to TRBJ2-1; 13 nucleotides line up with TRBD2. The CDR3 runs 15 residues. The germline V gene encodes CDR1 MDHEN and CDR2 SYDVKM. The junction had 8 bases not matched to a gene; V was cut back by 6 bases and J by 9 bases. CDR3 protein: CASRTSGRAHAEQFF. CDR3 in DNA: TGTGCCAGCAGAACTAGCGGGAGGGCTCATGCTGAGCAGTTCTTC.

The chain has TRBV12-3 or TRBV12-4 and TRBJ2-3, with D unresolved. V lost 2 bases and J lost 0, with 12 bases in between. This CDR3 is 16 amino acids long. For the CDR3, the DNA is TGTGCCAGCAGTTTATTCGCGGAGCCTAGCACAGATACGCAGTATTTT. Its translation: CASSLFAEPSTDTQYF.

The chain combines TRBV18 with TRBJ1-2; 7 bases agree with TRBD1. The germline gives CDR1 KGHSH, CDR2 LQKENI. V dropped 6 bases and J dropped 10; count of bases not matched to a gene: 17. CDR3 length equals 15 residues. The CDR3 region is CASSAAIQGKDAYTF. As DNA, the CDR3 is TGTGCCAGCTCCGCAGCGATACAGGGGAAAGATGCCTACACCTTC. Looking up the rest from reference TRBV18 and TRBJ1-2 gives the full variable domain: NAGVMQNPRHLVRRRGQEARLRCSPMKGHSHVYWYRQLPEEGLKFMVYLQKENIIDESGMPKERFSAEFPKEGPSILRIQQVVRGDSAAYFCASSAAIQGKDAYTFGSGTRLTVV.

The rearrangement links TRBV19 to TRBJ2-1, with 7 bases matching TRBD1. The CDR3 sequence is 15 residues long. From germline, CDR1 is LNHDA and CDR2 SQIVND (reference sequence). V gave up 7 bases and J gave up 0 bases; unmatched junction bases: 6. The CDR3 DNA reads as TGTGCCAGTACGACCGGGACAGTCTCCTACAATGAGCAGTTCTTC. Encoded protein: CASTTGTVSYNEQFF.

The J gene is TRBJ2-1, the V gene TRBV9; tentatively, D is TRBD1 (5 bases). Trimming left V 3 bases short and J 6 bases short, with 22 bases between. Germline CDR1 reads SGDLS; CDR2 reads YYNGEE. The CDR3 sequence is 17 residues long. The CDR3 nucleotides read TGTGCCAGCAGCGCTCCACAGGACGGTCCCCCCACCAATGAGCAGTTCTTC. Its translation is CASSAPQDGPPTNEQFF.

The V and J genes are TRBV7-9 and TRBJ1-2, with a possible D match to TRBD1 (5 bases). Germline V gene lookup returns CDR1 SEHNR and CDR2 FQNEAQ (reference sequence). The germline V and J ends were trimmed by 5 bases and 8 bases, with 18 bases remaining between them. This CDR3 is 14 amino acids long. CDR3: CASSGGQGLGGYTF. The CDR3 DNA follows: TGTGCCAGCAGCGGAGGGCAGGGACTTGGCGGCTACACCTTC.

This chain uses TRBV27 with TRBJ2-7; D is unresolved. Trimming took 3 bases from V and 3 from J, leaving 12 bases between them. CDR1 is MNHEY, CDR2 SMNVEV, per germline (reference sequence). The CDR3 spans 14 residues. The CDR3, as DNA: TGTGCCAGCAGTTTCCAGCACAGCCTCTACGAGCAGTACTTC. Encoded protein: CASSFQHSLYEQYF.

The V call is TRBV13, the J call TRBJ1-1; D gene uncertain. CDR3 length: 14 residues. Trimming shortened V by 0 bases and J by 1 base, and 6 bases separated the two germline ends. Germline-derived CDR1 and CDR2 are PRHDT and FYEKMQ (reference sequence). This CDR3 is CASSLGGENTEAFF. CDR3 nucleotides: TGTGCCAGCAGCTTAGGGGGTGAGAACACTGAAGCTTTCTTT.

The chain couples TRBV24-1 to TRBJ2-1, with D possibly being TRBD1 (6 bases). The CDR3 is 13 amino acids. Germline-derived CDR1 and CDR2 are KGHDR and SFDVKD. The V gene lost 7 bases and the J gene lost 5 bases, with 11 bases spanning the gap. CDR3 region: CATREQGNNEQFF. CDR3 in DNA: TGTGCCACCAGGGAACAGGGCAACAATGAGCAGTTCTTC.

The chain joins TRBV9 to TRBJ2-2, with TRBD2 identical over 9 bases. The CDR3 consists of 18 residues. Germline assignment: CDR1 SGDLS and CDR2 YYNGEE. V shed 2 bases, J shed 2 bases, and the junction held 10 bases outside the gene matches. As DNA, the CDR3 is TGTGCCAGCAGCGTTTTGCGGGAGGGAAGGAGAAACACCGGGGAGCTGTTTTTT. It encodes CASSVLREGRRNTGELFF.

V gene TRBV7-9 combines with J gene TRBJ2-5; 11 positions match TRBD2. Unmatched junction bases numbered 12, after V lost 7 bases and J lost 2 bases. The CDR3 runs to 17 residues. Germline loops: CDR1 SEHNR, CDR2 FQNEAQ (reference sequence). CDR3 sequence reads: CASTQLAGVPLQETQYF. CDR3 nucleotides: TGTGCCAGCACCCAACTAGCGGGAGTACCATTACAAGAGACCCAGTACTTC.

The rearrangement joins TRBV30 to TRBJ2-1; D not resolved. Germline CDR1 GTSNPN, CDR2 SVGIG (reference sequence). The CDR3 spans 10 residues. The V and J ends lost 2 bases and 9 bases respectively, with 5 bases between them. CDR3 loop: CAWSRPEQFF. The CDR3 DNA is TGTGCCTGGAGTAGGCCTGAGCAGTTCTTC.

V is TRBV9 and J is TRBJ2-4, with D unresolved. Trimming removed 5 bases at V and 8 bases at J, with 14 bases between. Germline CDR1 SGDLS, CDR2 YYNGEE. The CDR3 extends over 13 amino acids. The CDR3 loop is CASRSNPVDIQYF. The DNA for the CDR3 is TGTGCCAGCAGGTCCAATCCGGTGGACATTCAGTACTTC.

This chain connects TRBV4-3 to TRBJ2-7; D not certain. The germline CDR1 and CDR2 sequences are LGHNA and YSLEER. The germline V and J ends were trimmed by 4 bases and 6 bases, with 13 bases remaining between them. This CDR3 comprises 13 residues. The CDR3 reads CASSPRHISEQYF. CDR3 DNA: TGCGCCAGCAGCCCCAGACACATCTCCGAGCAGTACTTC.

V is TRBV9 and J is TRBJ2-2, with 8 bases that match TRBD1. The germline V gene encodes CDR1 SGDLS and CDR2 YYNGEE. Unmatched junction bases numbered 10, after V lost 0 bases and J lost 6 bases. The CDR3 is made up of 17 amino acids. CDR3 coding DNA: TGTGCCAGCAGCGTAGAAGTTAGGACAGGGTCCGCCGGGGAGCTGTTTTTT. It yields the protein CASSVEVRTGSAGELFF.

The gene calls are TRBV7-8 and TRBJ2-2; D is unresolved. Germline V lookup: CDR1 SGHVS, CDR2 FQNEAQ. Between the trimmed V and J ends, which lost 4 bases and 9 bases, there was a span of 3 bases. The CDR3 has 10 amino acids. The CDR3 here is CASSSRELFF. The CDR3 DNA reads TGTGCCAGCAGCTCGAGGGAGCTGTTTTTT.

This clonotype was seen once. The chain employs TRBV10-2 and TRBJ2-5; D is possibly TRBD2 (6 bases). Trimming took off 3 bases at V and 4 bases at J, with 12 bases between the two ends. The CDR3 length is 14 residues. In germline, CDR1 is WSHSY, CDR2 SAAADI. The DNA for the CDR3 is TGCGCCAGCAGTGAAGGGGCGGGGACAGAGACCCAGTACTTC. This sequence encodes CASSEGAGTETQYF.

The chain couples TRBV2 to TRBJ1-4; unclear D gene. V was trimmed by 5 bases and J by 4 bases, leaving 17 bases between them. This CDR3 contains 16 residues. Looked up from germline, CDR1 is SNHLY and CDR2 is FYNNEI. Here the CDR3 DNA reads TGTGCCAGCAGTCCTAAGTACAGAACCGATAATGAAAAACTGTTTTTT. This sequence encodes CASSPKYRTDNEKLFF. Together with reference TRBV2 and TRBJ1-4, the CDR3 gives the full variable domain: EPEVTQTPSHQVTQMGQEVILRCVPISNHLYFYWYRQILGQKVEFLVSFYNNEISEKSEIFDDQFSVERPDGSNFTLKIRSTKLEDSAMYFCASSPKYRTDNEKLFFGSGTQLSVL.

This clonotype was counted a single time. The V gene is TRBV6-4, the J gene TRBJ2-1, with D possibly being TRBD2 (6 bases). CDR1 is MRHNA and CDR2 is SNTAGT in the germline V gene. This CDR3 contains 14 residues. V was clipped by 3 bases and J by 8 bases, with 14 bases between them. The CDR3 is CASSDGTLWDEQFF. In nucleotides, the CDR3 is TGTGCCAGCAGTGATGGGACTCTTTGGGATGAGCAGTTCTTC.

The J gene is TRBJ1-2, the V gene TRBV4-3; D is possibly TRBD1 (5 bases). Trimming removed 0 bases from V and 6 bases from J, with 23 bases in between. CDR1 LGHNA and CDR2 YSLEER come from the germline V gene. The CDR3 has 18 residues. CDR3 bases: TGCGCCAGCAGCCAAGACGGGGCAGGGCACCCCTTGTATAATGGCTACACCTTC. Protein: CASSQDGAGHPLYNGYTF.

This clonotype was seen a single time. The chain combines TRBV6-5 with TRBJ2-3; 8 positions match TRBD1. Germline V CDR1 and CDR2: MNHEY, SVGAGI. The CDR3 totals 12 residues. CDR3 in DNA: TGTGTCTCAGGGGGCGCGGGAGATACGCAGTATTTT. This encodes CVSGGAGDTQYF.

The V and J genes are TRBV4-3 and TRBJ1-6; a weak D match, TRBD1 (5 bases). V shed 0 bases and J shed 7 bases, with 10 bases lying between them. CDR1 is LGHNA and CDR2 is YSLEER in the germline V gene. The CDR3 has 15 amino acids. The CDR3 region has the DNA TGCGCCAGCAGCCAAGACGGGGGGAGGAATTCACCCCTCCACTTT. This sequence encodes CASSQDGGRNSPLHF.

This clonotype was detected a few times. This chain connects TRBV6-2 or TRBV6-3 to TRBJ2-3, with 10 bases aligning to TRBD1. Unmatched junction bases numbered 15, after V lost 9 bases and J lost 6 bases. The CDR3 is made up of 16 amino acids. Looked up from germline, CDR1 is MNHEY and CDR2 is SVGEGT. CDR3 residues: CARGTGAQRETDTQYF. The CDR3 DNA reads as TGTGCCAGGGGGACAGGGGCCCAACGGGAAACTGATACGCAGTATTTT.

V gene TRBV19 combines with J gene TRBJ2-1; D possibly corresponds to TRBD1 (6 bases). Germline assignment: CDR1 LNHDA and CDR2 SQIVND (reference sequence). This CDR3 has 14 amino acids. With 5 bases removed from V and 7 bases from J, the gap between germline ends came to 15 bases. The CDR3 DNA reads TGTGCCAGTAGTCCAGGGATAGGGGGAAATGAGCAGTTCTTC. This gives the protein CASSPGIGGNEQFF.

There are a few counts of this clonotype. The rearrangement links TRBV19 to TRBJ1-1; D call uncertain. Germline loops: CDR1 LNHDA, CDR2 SQIVND (reference sequence). CDR3 length equals 11 residues. Trimming cost V 3 bases and J 5 bases, with 4 bases left between them. Here the CDR3 reads CASSIGTEAFF. The CDR3 DNA sequence: TGTGCCAGTAGTATTGGGACTGAAGCTTTCTTT.

The genes are TRBV28 and TRBJ2-3; D is ambiguous. From germline, CDR1 is MDHEN and CDR2 SYDVKM. Trimming stripped 5 bases from V and 4 bases from J, with 22 bases between. This CDR3 has 17 amino acids. Here the CDR3 reads CASSQGYETWSSDTQYF. CDR3 bases: TGTGCCAGCAGTCAAGGTTATGAGACCTGGAGTTCAGATACGCAGTATTTT.

This chain uses TRBV6-1 with TRBJ2-1, with 7 bases fitting TRBD1. This CDR3 contains 13 residues. The germline V gene has CDR1 MNHNS and CDR2 SASEGT. V shed 6 bases and J 4 bases; nucleotides not matched to a gene: 3. DNA of the CDR3: TGTGCCAGCAGACAGGGGCCGTACAATGAGCAGTTCTTC. It codes for CASRQGPYNEQFF.

This clonotype was counted only a few times. This chain uses TRBV19 with TRBJ2-7; D unclear. Looked up from germline, CDR1 is LNHDA and CDR2 is SQIVND (reference sequence). This CDR3 has 13 residues. Trimming removed 0 bases at V and 9 bases at J, with 12 bases between. The CDR3 DNA follows: TGTGCCAGTAGTATAGATCTGGAAGGGCGGCAGTACTTC. It encodes CASSIDLEGRQYF.